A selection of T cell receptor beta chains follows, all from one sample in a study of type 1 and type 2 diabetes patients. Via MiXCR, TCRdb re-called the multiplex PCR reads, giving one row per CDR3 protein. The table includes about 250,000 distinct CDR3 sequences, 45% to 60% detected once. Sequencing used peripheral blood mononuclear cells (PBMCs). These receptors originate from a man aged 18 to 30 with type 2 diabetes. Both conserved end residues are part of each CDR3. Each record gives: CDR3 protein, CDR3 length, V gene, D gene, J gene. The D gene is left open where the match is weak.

CDR3 protein: CAIRRGGGETQYF; CDR3 length: 13; V gene: TRBV6-6; D gene: TRBD2; J gene: TRBJ2-5
CDR3 protein: CASSIVGTGGPGELFF; CDR3 length: 16; V gene: TRBV19; D gene: TRBD1; J gene: TRBJ2-2
CDR3 protein: CASSPTFGGGTYEQYF; CDR3 length: 16; V gene: TRBV6-5; D gene: NA; J gene: TRBJ2-7
CDR3 protein: CASSSDRAAQMNTEAFF; CDR3 length: 17; V gene: TRBV7-9; D gene: TRBD1; J gene: TRBJ1-1
CDR3 protein: CATSRDRSLAAFF; CDR3 length: 13; V gene: TRBV15; D gene: NA; J gene: TRBJ1-1
CDR3 protein: CSTDKNGYTF; CDR3 length: 10; V gene: TRBV29-1; D gene: NA; J gene: TRBJ1-2
CDR3 protein: CASSKNQNMNTEAFF; CDR3 length: 15; V gene: TRBV2; D gene: NA; J gene: TRBJ1-1
CDR3 protein: CAWALVAEAFF; CDR3 length: 11; V gene: TRBV30; D gene: NA; J gene: TRBJ1-1
CDR3 protein: CASSIHLSGRGYEQYF; CDR3 length: 16; V gene: TRBV7-2; D gene: NA; J gene: TRBJ2-7
CDR3 protein: CASRTTDYSNQPQHF; CDR3 length: 15; V gene: TRBV6-6; D gene: NA; J gene: TRBJ1-5
CDR3 protein: CASSHGQTYEQYF; CDR3 length: 13; V gene: TRBV7-2; D gene: NA; J gene: TRBJ2-7
CDR3 protein: CASSVEEAGSGNEQFF; CDR3 length: 16; V gene: TRBV9; D gene: NA; J gene: TRBJ2-1
CDR3 protein: CASSYRPHGELFF; CDR3 length: 13; V gene: TRBV6-5; D gene: NA; J gene: TRBJ2-2
CDR3 protein: CASSPTPHESSPLHF; CDR3 length: 15; V gene: TRBV7-2; D gene: NA; J gene: TRBJ1-6
CDR3 protein: CASSPSGTSYEQYF; CDR3 length: 14; V gene: TRBV28; D gene: NA; J gene: TRBJ2-7
CDR3 protein: CASSFVRGDYEQYF; CDR3 length: 14; V gene: TRBV5-1; D gene: NA; J gene: TRBJ2-7
CDR3 protein: CASSQGFRQPSIAYEQYF; CDR3 length: 18; V gene: TRBV4-1; D gene: NA; J gene: TRBJ2-7
CDR3 protein: CASSYGDSPLHF; CDR3 length: 12; V gene: TRBV6-6; D gene: NA; J gene: TRBJ1-6
CDR3 protein: CASSPLAQQYF; CDR3 length: 11; V gene: TRBV27; D gene: NA; J gene: TRBJ2-7
CDR3 protein: CASSVGRSNTGELFF; CDR3 length: 15; V gene: TRBV9; D gene: NA; J gene: TRBJ2-2
CDR3 protein: CASSRGTGGIYGYTF; CDR3 length: 15; V gene: TRBV2; D gene: TRBD1; J gene: TRBJ1-2
CDR3 protein: CASSFYGGQLSTYEQYF; CDR3 length: 17; V gene: TRBV5-1; D gene: NA; J gene: TRBJ2-7
CDR3 protein: CASSFSRDRARYEQYF; CDR3 length: 16; V gene: TRBV27; D gene: TRBD1; J gene: TRBJ2-7
CDR3 protein: CASSEAWGPEQYF; CDR3 length: 13; V gene: TRBV6-5; D gene: NA; J gene: TRBJ2-7
CDR3 protein: CGSRGSGANTGELFF; CDR3 length: 15; V gene: TRBV19; D gene: NA; J gene: TRBJ2-2
CDR3 protein: CSVESYEQFF; CDR3 length: 10; V gene: TRBV29-1; D gene: NA; J gene: TRBJ2-1
CDR3 protein: CAISATGTSGSKGRREQYF; CDR3 length: 19; V gene: TRBV10-3; D gene: TRBD2; J gene: TRBJ2-7
CDR3 protein: CSAQPNSGSYEQYF; CDR3 length: 14; V gene: TRBV20-1; D gene: NA; J gene: TRBJ2-7
CDR3 protein: CSVRGNYGYTF; CDR3 length: 11; V gene: TRBV29-1; D gene: NA; J gene: TRBJ1-2
CDR3 protein: CASSLSLGTDSYEQYF; CDR3 length: 16; V gene: TRBV5-1; D gene: TRBD1; J gene: TRBJ2-7
CDR3 protein: CASRTRGQETQYF; CDR3 length: 13; V gene: TRBV28; D gene: NA; J gene: TRBJ2-5
CDR3 protein: CASSAGQTYEQYF; CDR3 length: 13; V gene: TRBV10-1; D gene: NA; J gene: TRBJ2-7
CDR3 protein: CATSTGAYEQYF; CDR3 length: 12; V gene: TRBV6-2/TRBV6-3; D gene: NA; J gene: TRBJ2-7
CDR3 protein: CASSNPGQGSGEQFF; CDR3 length: 15; V gene: TRBV7-8; D gene: TRBD1; J gene: TRBJ2-1
CDR3 protein: CASSLIGVGTGGNYEQYF; CDR3 length: 18; V gene: TRBV5-5; D gene: TRBD1; J gene: TRBJ2-7
CDR3 protein: CASGSGQGAYGANVLTF; CDR3 length: 17; V gene: TRBV5-1; D gene: TRBD1; J gene: TRBJ2-6
CDR3 protein: CASSAAVGPRGETQYF; CDR3 length: 16; V gene: TRBV27; D gene: NA; J gene: TRBJ2-5